A single sample gave rise to the 6 T cell receptor beta chains below, sequenced in a study of cytomegalovirus exposure and HLA in healthy donors (dated by TCRdb to the late 2010s). Library preparation used the immunoSEQ multiplex PCR assay. For the multiplex PCR, a mixture combining 60 forward primers for TCR Vbeta segments and 13 reverse primers for TCR Jbeta segments was used. The table was pulled from immuneACCESS by TCRdb, which kept in-frame rearrangements only. Such tables lose some clones; where checked, under half of the loss comes from unresolved V genes, and the rest has no known cause. Across this sample there are about 70,000 clones, with roughly 74% seen only once. Over 10% of the sample comes from the top ten. Sequenced: PBMCs. These receptors came from a human donor in good health.

The J gene is TRBJ1-1, the V gene TRBV5-1; 9 bases are a match to TRBD1. Trimming removed 4 bases from V and 3 bases from J; junction bases left unmatched: 4. Germline V gene sequence: CDR1 SGHRS, CDR2 YFSETQ. The CDR3 is made up of 14 amino acids. The CDR3 is CASSRDRVDTEAFF. The CDR3, as DNA: TGCGCCAGCAGCCGGGACAGGGTGGACACTGAAGCTTTCTTT.

This clone appeared a single time. The CDR3 here is CASSVKLATEAFF. The CDR3 coding sequence is TGTGCCAGCAGCGTAAAATTGGCCACTGAAGCTTTCTTT. This sequence joins TRBV7-9 and TRBJ1-1; D not resolved. V gave up 5 bases and J gave up 4 bases, with 11 bases separating them. The CDR3 extends over 13 amino acids. Germline CDR1 SEHNR, CDR2 FQNEAQ (reference sequence).

The chain links TRBV27 to TRBJ1-1; D possibly corresponds to TRBD1 (5 bases). This CDR3 spans 13 amino acids. CDR1 and CDR2 from the germline V gene are MNHEY and SMNVEV (reference sequence). Deletions cut 4 bases from V and 4 bases from J, with 10 bases between. CDR3 sequence (DNA): TGTGCCAGCAGTTGGAGGGGACCCACTGAAGCTTTCTTT. Translating gives CASSWRGPTEAFF.

The chain couples TRBV27 to TRBJ1-1; 9 bases line up with TRBD1. The germline CDR1 and CDR2 sequences are MNHEY and SMNVEV (reference sequence). CDR3 length: 15 residues. The V gene end was trimmed by 5 bases and the J gene end by 7 bases; junction bases not matched to a gene: 11. CDR3 sequence: CASSPETGGRSEAFF. DNA for the CDR3: TGTGCCAGCAGTCCGGAAACAGGGGGCAGGAGTGAAGCTTTCTTT.

The J gene is TRBJ2-2, the V gene TRBV27; D is perhaps TRBD1 (5 bases). CDR1 is MNHEY and CDR2 is SMNVEV in the germline V gene (reference sequence). The V gene lost 8 bases and the J gene lost 0 bases, with 7 bases spanning the gap. The CDR3 runs to 13 residues. The CDR3 spells CASGHTNTGELFF. The CDR3 DNA follows: TGTGCCAGCGGACATACGAACACCGGGGAGCTGTTTTTT.

V and J are TRBV28 and TRBJ1-2; possible D gene TRBD1, 6 bases. Germline CDR1 reads MDHEN; CDR2 reads SYDVKM. The CDR3 is made up of 15 amino acids. The germline V and J ends were trimmed by 3 bases and 4 bases, with 15 bases remaining between them. DNA of the CDR3: TGTGCCAGCAGTTTTGAGTCAGGGGATCCCTATGGCTACACCTTC. Its protein product is CASSFESGDPYGYTF.